This T cell receptor beta chain was recorded in a study of T cells of healthy individuals. TCRdb reprocessed the 5' RACE reads via MiXCR and lists one record per CDR3 protein. The profile shows about 96,000 distinct CDR3 sequences, roughly 15% of them singletons. This clonotype was recorded a few times. Germline V gene sequence: CDR1 LGHDT, CDR2 YNNKEL (reference sequence). Trimming at V came to 1 base and at J to 4 bases, leaving 5 bases not matched to a gene. The CDR3 sequence is 17 residues long. The sequence was obtained from a human donor in good health. The chain uses TRBV3-1 and TRBJ2-6, with 9 bases aligning to TRBD1. This chain's CDR3 is CASSQGRDRAGANVLTF. The CDR3 DNA sequence: TGTGCCAGCAGCCAAGGCCGGGACAGGGCCGGGGCCAACGTCCTGACTTTC.